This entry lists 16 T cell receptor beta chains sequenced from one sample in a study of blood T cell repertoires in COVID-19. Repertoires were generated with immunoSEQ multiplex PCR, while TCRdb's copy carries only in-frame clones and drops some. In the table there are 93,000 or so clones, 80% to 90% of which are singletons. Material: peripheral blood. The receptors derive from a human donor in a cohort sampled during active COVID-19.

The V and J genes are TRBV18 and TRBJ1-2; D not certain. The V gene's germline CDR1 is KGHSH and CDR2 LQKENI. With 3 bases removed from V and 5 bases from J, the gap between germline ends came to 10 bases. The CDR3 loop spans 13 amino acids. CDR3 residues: CASSPGREYGYTF. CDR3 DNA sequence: TGTGCCAGCTCACCCGGGAGGGAGTATGGCTACACCTTC.

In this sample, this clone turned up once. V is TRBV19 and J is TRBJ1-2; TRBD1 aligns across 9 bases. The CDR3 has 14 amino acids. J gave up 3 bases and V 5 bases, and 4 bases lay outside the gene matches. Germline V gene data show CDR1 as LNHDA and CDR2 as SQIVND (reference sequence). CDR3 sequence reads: CASSFRTGDYGYTF. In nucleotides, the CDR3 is TGTGCCAGTAGTTTTCGGACAGGGGACTATGGCTACACCTTC.

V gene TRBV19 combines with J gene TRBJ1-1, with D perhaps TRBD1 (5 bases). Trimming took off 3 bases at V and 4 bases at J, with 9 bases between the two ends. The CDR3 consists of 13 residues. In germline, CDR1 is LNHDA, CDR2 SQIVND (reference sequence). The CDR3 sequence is CASSMNGGTEAFF. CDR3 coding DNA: TGTGCCAGTAGTATGAACGGGGGCACTGAAGCTTTCTTT.

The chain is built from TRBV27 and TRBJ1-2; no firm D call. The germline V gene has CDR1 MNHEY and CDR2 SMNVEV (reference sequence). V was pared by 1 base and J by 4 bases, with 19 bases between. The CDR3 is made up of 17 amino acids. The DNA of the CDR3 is TGTGCCAGCAGTTTATATCCGCGGCCTCCTGGGAGCTATGGCTACACCTTC. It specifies CASSLYPRPPGSYGYTF.

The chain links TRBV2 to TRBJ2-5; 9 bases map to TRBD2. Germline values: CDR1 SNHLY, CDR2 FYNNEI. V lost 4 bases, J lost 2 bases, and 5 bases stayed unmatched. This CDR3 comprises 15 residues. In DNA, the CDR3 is TGTGCCAGCAGTGCCCCAGCGGGGGGTCAAGAGACCCAGTACTTC. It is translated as CASSAPAGGQETQYF.

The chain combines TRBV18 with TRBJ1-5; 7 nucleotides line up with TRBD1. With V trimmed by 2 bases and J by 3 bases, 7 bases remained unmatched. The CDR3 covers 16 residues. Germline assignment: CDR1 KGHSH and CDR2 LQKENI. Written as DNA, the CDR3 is TGTGCCAGCTCACCAGCGACAGGGCATGACAATCAGCCCCAGCATTTT. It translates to CASSPATGHDNQPQHF.

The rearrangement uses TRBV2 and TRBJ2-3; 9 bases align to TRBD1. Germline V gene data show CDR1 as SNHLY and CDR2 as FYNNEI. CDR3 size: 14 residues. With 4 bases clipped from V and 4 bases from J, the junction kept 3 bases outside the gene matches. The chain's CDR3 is CASSADRGADTQYF. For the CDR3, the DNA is TGTGCCAGCAGTGCGGACAGGGGCGCAGATACGCAGTATTTT.

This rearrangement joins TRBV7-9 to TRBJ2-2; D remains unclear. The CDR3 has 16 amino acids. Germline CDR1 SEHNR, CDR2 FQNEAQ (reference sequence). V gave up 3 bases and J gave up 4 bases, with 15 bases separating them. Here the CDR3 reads CASSFSSGSATGELFF. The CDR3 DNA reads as TGTGCCAGCAGCTTTTCCTCAGGTTCGGCCACCGGGGAGCTGTTTTTT.

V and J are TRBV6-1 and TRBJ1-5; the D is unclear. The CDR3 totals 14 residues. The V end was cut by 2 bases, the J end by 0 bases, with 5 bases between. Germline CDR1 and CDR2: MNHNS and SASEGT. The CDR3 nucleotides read TGTGCCAGCAGTGAAAACTATAGCAATCAGCCCCAGCATTTT. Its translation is CASSENYSNQPQHF.

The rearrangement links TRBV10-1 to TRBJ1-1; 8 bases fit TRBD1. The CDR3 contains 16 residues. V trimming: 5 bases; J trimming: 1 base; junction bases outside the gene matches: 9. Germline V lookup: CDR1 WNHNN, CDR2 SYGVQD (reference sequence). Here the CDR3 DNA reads TGCGCCAGCAGTAAGAAAATCGACAGGGGGAACACTGAAGCTTTCTTT. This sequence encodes CASSKKIDRGNTEAFF.

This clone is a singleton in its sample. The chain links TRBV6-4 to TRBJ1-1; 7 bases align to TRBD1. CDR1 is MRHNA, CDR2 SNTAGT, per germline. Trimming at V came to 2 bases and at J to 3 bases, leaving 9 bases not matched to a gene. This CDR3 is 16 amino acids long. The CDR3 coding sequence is TGTGCCAGCAGTGACCAAGACAGGGTTTACGACACTGAAGCTTTCTTT. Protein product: CASSDQDRVYDTEAFF.

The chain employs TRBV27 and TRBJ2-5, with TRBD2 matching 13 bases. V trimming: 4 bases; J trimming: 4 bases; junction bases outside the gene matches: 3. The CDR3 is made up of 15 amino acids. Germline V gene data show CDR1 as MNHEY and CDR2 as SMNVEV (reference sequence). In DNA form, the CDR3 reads TGTGCCAGCAGTTCCTGGACTAGCGGGAGAGAGACCCAGTACTTC. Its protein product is CASSSWTSGRETQYF.

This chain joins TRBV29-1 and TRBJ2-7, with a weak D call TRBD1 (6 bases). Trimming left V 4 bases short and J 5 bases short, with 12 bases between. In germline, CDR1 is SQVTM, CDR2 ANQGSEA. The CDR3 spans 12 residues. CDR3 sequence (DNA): TGCAGCGTTGGTTCAGGGGACAACGAGCAGTACTTC. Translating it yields CSVGSGDNEQYF.

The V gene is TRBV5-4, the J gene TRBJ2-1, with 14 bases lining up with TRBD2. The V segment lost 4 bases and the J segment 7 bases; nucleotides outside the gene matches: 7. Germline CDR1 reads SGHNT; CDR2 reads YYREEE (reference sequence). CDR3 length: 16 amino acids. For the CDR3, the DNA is TGTGCCAGCAGCCAGCCCGGGACTAGCGGGAGTAATGAGCAGTTCTTC. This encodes CASSQPGTSGSNEQFF. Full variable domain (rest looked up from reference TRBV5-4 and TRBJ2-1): ETGVTQSPTHLIKTRGQQVTLRCSSQSGHNTVSWYQQALGQGPQFIFQYYREEENGRGNFPPRFSGLQFPNYSSELNVNALELDDSALYLCASSQPGTSGSNEQFFGPGTRLTVL.

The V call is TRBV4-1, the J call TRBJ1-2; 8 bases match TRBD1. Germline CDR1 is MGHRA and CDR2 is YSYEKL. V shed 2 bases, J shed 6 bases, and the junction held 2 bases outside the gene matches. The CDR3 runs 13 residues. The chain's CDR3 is CASSQQGADGYTF. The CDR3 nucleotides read TGCGCCAGCAGCCAACAGGGGGCTGATGGCTACACCTTC.

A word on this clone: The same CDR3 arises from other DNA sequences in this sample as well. CDR3 loop: CASSLLSYEQYF. Here the CDR3 DNA reads TGTGCCAGCAGCCTCCTTTCCTACGAGCAGTACTTC. The chain has TRBV5-6 and TRBJ2-7; no clear D. From germline, CDR1 is SGHDT and CDR2 YYEEEE. Trimming left V 4 bases short and J 1 base short, with 6 bases between. This CDR3 spans 12 amino acids.